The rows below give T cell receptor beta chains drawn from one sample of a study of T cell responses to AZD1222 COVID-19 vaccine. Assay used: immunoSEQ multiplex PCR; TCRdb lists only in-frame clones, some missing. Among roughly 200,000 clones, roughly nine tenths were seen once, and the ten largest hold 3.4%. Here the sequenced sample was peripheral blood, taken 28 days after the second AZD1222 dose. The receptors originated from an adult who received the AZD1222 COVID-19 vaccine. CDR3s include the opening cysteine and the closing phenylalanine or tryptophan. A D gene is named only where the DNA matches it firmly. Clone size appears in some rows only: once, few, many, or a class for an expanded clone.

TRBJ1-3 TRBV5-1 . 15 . CASSSGRLSGNTIYF TGCGCCAGCAGCTCAGGACGGCTCTCTGGAAACACCATATATTTT
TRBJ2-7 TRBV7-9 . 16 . CASQSLTGTFYYEQYF TGTGCCAGCCAGAGTTTAACCGGGACATTCTACTACGAGCAGTACTTC
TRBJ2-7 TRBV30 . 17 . CAWSEGRRGSLSLEQYF TGTGCCTGGAGTGAAGGAAGGCGAGGGAGCCTCTCCTTGGAGCAGTACTTC
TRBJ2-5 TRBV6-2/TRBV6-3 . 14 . CASSVTGTQETQYF TGTGCCAGCAGTGTAACCGGGACACAAGAGACCCAGTACTTC
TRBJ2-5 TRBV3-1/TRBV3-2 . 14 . CASSHLGGQETQYF TGTGCCAGCAGCCATCTAGGGGGCCAAGAGACCCAGTACTTC
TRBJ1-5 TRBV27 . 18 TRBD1 CASSPTGGVFYSNQPQHF TGTGCCAGCAGTCCGACAGGGGGCGTCTTCTATAGCAATCAGCCCCAGCATTTT
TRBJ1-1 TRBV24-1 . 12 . CATSAGNTEAFF TGTGCCACCAGTGCGGGGAACACTGAAGCTTTCTTT
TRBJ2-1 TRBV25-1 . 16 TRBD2 CASMPQLAGGVVVQFF TGTGCCAGCATGCCCCAACTAGCGGGAGGGGTAGTTGTGCAGTTCTTC
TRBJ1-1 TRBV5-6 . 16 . CASSGQWLSPNTEAFF TGTGCCAGCAGCGGACAGTGGCTGTCACCTAACACTGAAGCTTTCTTT
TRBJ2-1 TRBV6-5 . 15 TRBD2 CASSYGTSGNNEQFF TGTGCCAGCAGTTACGGGACTAGCGGTAACAATGAGCAGTTCTTC
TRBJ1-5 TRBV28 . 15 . CASRQGTPVGGAQHF TGTGCCAGCCGGCAGGGTACTCCTGTCGGGGGGGCCCAGCATTTT
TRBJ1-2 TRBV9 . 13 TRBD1 CASWGQGDYGYTF TGTGCCAGCTGGGGACAGGGAGACTATGGCTACACCTTC
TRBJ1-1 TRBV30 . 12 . CAWTGTREEAFF TGTGCCTGGACCGGGACCCGGGAAGAAGCTTTCTTT
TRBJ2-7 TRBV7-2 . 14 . CASSLGRGSYEQYF TGTGCCAGCAGCTTAGGGCGGGGTTCCTACGAGCAGTACTTC
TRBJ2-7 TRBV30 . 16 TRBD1 CAWGNGAGTGTYEQYF TGTGCCTGGGGGAACGGTGCCGGGACAGGGACCTACGAGCAGTACTTC
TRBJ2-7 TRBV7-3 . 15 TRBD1 CASSPQGQGPYEQYF TGTGCCAGCAGCCCGCAGGGACAGGGCCCCTACGAGCAGTACTTC
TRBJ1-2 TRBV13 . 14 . CASSLVSQNYGYTF TGTGCCAGCAGCTTGGTTTCCCAAAACTATGGCTACACCTTC
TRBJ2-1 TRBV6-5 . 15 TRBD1 CASSTTGEPLNEQFF TGTGCCAGCAGTACTACAGGGGAGCCCTTAAATGAGCAGTTCTTC
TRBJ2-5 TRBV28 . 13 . CASSSLGVETQYF TGTGCCAGCAGTTCCTTGGGGGTGGAGACCCAGTACTTC
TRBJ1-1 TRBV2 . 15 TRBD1 CASTIRDRGKTEAFF TGTGCCAGCACCATTAGGGACAGGGGAAAGACTGAAGCTTTCTTT
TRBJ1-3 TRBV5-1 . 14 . CASSSAGSGNTIYF TGCGCCAGCAGCTCAGCGGGGTCCGGAAACACCATATATTTT
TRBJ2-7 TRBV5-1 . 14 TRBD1 CASSSGTVSYEQYF TGCGCCAGCAGCTCCGGGACAGTGTCCTACGAGCAGTACTTC
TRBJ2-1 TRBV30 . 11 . CAWSGANEQFF TGTGCCTGGAGCGGGGCCAATGAGCAGTTCTTC
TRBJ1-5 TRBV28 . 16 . CASRGNREIGNQPQHF TGTGCCAGCAGGGGAAACAGGGAGATTGGCAATCAGCCCCAGCATTTT
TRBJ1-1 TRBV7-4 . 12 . CASSTASSEAFF TGTGCCAGCAGCACCGCCAGCAGTGAAGCTTTCTTT
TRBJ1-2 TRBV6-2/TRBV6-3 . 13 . CASSTTGTYGYTF TGTGCCAGCAGTACGACAGGTACATATGGCTACACCTTC
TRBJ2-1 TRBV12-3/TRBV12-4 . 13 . CASSLVTNNEQFF TGTGCCAGCAGTTTAGTGACTAACAATGAGCAGTTCTTC
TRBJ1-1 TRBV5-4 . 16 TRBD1 CASSLPGTGSNTEAFF TGTGCCAGCAGCTTGCCCGGGACAGGATCGAACACTGAAGCTTTCTTT
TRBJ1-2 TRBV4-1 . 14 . CASSPSGGNYGYTF TGCGCCAGCAGCCCCTCGGGCGGCAACTATGGCTACACCTTC
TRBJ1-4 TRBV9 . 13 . CASSGDIREKLFF TGTGCCAGCAGCGGGGACATCCGTGAAAAACTGTTTTTT
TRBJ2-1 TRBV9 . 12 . CASSPRGAEQFF TGTGCCAGCAGCCCACGGGGGGCTGAGCAGTTCTTC
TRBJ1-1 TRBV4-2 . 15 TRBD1 CASSTNQGAGTEAFF TGTGCCAGCAGCACAAACCAGGGGGCTGGCACTGAAGCTTTCTTT
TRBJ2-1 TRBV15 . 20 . CATSRGGLAVPGNSYNEQFF TGTGCCACCAGCAGAGGGGGGTTAGCGGTCCCTGGGAACTCCTACAATGAGCAGTTCTTC
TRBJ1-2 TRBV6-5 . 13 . CASRGLWAPGYTF TGTGCCAGCCGGGGTCTGTGGGCCCCCGGCTACACCTTC
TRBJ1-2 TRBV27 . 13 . CASSPGRTYGYTF TGTGCCAGCAGTCCCGGACGGACCTATGGCTACACCTTC
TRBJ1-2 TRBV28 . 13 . CASSFTLTEGYTF TGTGCCAGCAGTTTTACGTTGACCGAAGGCTACACCTTC
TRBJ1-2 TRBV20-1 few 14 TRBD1 CSASDDRVGDGYTF TGCAGTGCTAGTGACGACAGGGTAGGGGATGGCTACACCTTC
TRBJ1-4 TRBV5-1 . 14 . CASSVVPRDEKLFF TGCGCCAGCAGCGTGGTCCCACGGGATGAAAAACTGTTTTTT
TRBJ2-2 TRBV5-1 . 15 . CASSLDQEWAGELFF TGCGCCAGCAGCTTGGACCAAGAATGGGCCGGGGAGCTGTTTTTT
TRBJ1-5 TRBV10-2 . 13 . CASSPDWNQPQHF TGCGCCAGCAGCCCGGACTGGAATCAGCCCCAGCATTTT
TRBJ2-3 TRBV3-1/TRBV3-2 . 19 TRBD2 CASSQRYPSGLAGADTQYF TGTGCCAGCAGCCAACGTTACCCCTCGGGACTAGCGGGAGCAGATACGCAGTATTTT
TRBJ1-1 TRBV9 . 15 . CASSVMGGWNTEAFF TGTGCCAGCAGCGTAATGGGGGGATGGAACACTGAAGCTTTCTTT
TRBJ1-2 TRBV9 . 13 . CASSSRDLYGYTF TGTGCCAGCAGCTCCCGGGACCTCTATGGCTACACCTTC
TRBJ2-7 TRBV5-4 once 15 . CASRMGGAVFYEQYF TGTGCCAGCCGGATGGGGGGCGCAGTCTTCTACGAGCAGTACTTC
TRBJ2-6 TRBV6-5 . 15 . CASSPDGSGANVLTF TGTGCCAGCAGTCCCGACGGGTCTGGGGCCAACGTCCTGACTTTC